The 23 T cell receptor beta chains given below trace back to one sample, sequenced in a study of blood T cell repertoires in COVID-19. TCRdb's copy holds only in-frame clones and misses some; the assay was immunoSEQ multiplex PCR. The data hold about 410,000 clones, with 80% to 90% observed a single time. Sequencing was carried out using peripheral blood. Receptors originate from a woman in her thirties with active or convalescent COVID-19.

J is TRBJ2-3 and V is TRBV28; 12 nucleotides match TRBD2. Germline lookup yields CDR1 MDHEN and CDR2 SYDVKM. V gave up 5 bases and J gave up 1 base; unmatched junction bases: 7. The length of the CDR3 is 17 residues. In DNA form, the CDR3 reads TGTGCCAGCAGTCCGACTAGCGGGAGTCCCCGCACAGATACGCAGTATTTT. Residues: CASSPTSGSPRTDTQYF.

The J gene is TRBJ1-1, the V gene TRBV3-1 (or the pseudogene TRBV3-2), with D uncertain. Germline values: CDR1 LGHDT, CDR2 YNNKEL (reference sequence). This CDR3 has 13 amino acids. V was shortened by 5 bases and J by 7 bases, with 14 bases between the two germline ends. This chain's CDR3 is CASSSFGLYEAFF. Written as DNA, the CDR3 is TGTGCCAGCAGCAGCTTTGGACTGTATGAAGCTTTCTTT.

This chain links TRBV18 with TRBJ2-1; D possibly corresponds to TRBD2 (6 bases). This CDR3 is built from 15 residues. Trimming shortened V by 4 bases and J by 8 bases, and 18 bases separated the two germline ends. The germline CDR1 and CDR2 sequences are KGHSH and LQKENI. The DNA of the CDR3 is TGTGCCAGCTCACTGGGTATGGAGGGACGATATGAGCAGTTCTTC. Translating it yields CASSLGMEGRYEQFF. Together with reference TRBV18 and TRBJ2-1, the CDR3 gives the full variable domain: NAGVMQNPRHLVRRRGQEARLRCSPMKGHSHVYWYRQLPEEGLKFMVYLQKENIIDESGMPKERFSAEFPKEGPSILRIQQVVRGDSAAYFCASSLGMEGRYEQFFGPGTRLTVL.

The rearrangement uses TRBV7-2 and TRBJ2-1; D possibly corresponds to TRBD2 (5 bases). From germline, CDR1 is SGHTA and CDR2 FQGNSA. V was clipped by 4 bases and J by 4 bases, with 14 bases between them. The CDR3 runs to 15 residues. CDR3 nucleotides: TGTGCCAGCAGCTACCAAAGCGGTCTATACAATGAGCAGTTCTTC. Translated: CASSYQSGLYNEQFF.

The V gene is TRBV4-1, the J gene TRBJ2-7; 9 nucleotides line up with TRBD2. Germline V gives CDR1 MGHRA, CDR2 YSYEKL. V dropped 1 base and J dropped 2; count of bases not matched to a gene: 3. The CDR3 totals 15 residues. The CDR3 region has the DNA TGCGCCAGCAGCCAAGTGGCTAGCGGGACCTACGAGCAGTACTTC. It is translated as CASSQVASGTYEQYF.

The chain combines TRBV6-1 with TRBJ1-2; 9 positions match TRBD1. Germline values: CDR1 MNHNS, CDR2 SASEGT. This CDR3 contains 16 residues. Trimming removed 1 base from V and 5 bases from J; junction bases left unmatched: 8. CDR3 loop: CASSEVGGQGYYGYTF. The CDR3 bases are TGTGCCAGCAGTGAAGTTGGGGGACAGGGATATTATGGCTACACCTTC.

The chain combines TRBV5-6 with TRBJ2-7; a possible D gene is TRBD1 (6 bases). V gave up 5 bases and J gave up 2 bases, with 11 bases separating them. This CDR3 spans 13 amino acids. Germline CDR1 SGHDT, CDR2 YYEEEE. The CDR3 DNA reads TGTGCCAGCAGTCAGGGGTCTCCCTACGAGCAGTACTTC. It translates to CASSQGSPYEQYF. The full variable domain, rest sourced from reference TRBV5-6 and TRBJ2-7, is DAGVTQSPTHLIKTRGQQVTLRCSPKSGHDTVSWYQQALGQGPQFIFQYYEEEERQRGNFPDRFSGHQFPNYSSELNVNALLLGDSALYLCASSQGSPYEQYFGPGTRLTVT.

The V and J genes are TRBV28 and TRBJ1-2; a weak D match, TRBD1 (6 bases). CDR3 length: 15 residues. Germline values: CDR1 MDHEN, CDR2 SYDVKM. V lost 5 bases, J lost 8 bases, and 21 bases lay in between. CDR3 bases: TGTGCCAGCAGTCTACCGGGGGGCGCCCCAGTAGGCTACACCTTC. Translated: CASSLPGGAPVGYTF.

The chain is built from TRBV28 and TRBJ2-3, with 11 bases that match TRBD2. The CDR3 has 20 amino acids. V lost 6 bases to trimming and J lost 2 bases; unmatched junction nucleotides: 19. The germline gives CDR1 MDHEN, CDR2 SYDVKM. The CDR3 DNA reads TGTGCCAGCAGCCCTCAACCGGGACTAGCGGAATACCTACACACAGATACGCAGTATTTT. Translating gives CASSPQPGLAEYLHTDTQYF. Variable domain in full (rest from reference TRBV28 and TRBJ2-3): DVKVTQSSRYLVKRTGEKVFLECVQDMDHENMFWYRQDPGLGLRLIYFSYDVKMKEKGDIPEGYSVSREKKERFSLILESASTNQTSMYLCASSPQPGLAEYLHTDTQYFGPGTRLTVL.

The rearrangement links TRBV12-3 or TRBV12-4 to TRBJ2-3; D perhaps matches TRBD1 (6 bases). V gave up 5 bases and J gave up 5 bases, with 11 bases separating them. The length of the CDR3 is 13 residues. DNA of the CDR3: TGTGCCAGCAGTAGTCTCAGGGGAGATACGCAGTATTTT. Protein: CASSSLRGDTQYF.

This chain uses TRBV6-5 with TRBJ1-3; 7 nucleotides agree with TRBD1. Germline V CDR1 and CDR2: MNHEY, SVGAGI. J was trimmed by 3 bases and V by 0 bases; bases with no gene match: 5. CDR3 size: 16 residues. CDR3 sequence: CASSYSAGGYGNTIYF. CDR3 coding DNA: TGTGCCAGCAGTTACTCTGCAGGGGGGTATGGAAACACCATATATTTT.

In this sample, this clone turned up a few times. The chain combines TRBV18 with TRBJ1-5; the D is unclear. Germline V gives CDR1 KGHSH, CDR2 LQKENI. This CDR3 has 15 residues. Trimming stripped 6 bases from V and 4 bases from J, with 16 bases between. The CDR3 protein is CASSPGYQRNQPQHF. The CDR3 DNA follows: TGTGCCAGCTCCCCCGGGTACCAAAGAAATCAGCCCCAGCATTTT.

Here the CDR3 DNA reads TGTGCCAGCAGTTCCCGACAGGGCGCAGATACGCAGTATTTT. The encoded protein is CASSSRQGADTQYF. The J gene is TRBJ2-3, the V gene TRBV27; the match to TRBD1 covers 7 bases. V gave up 4 bases and J gave up 4 bases; unmatched junction bases: 5. The CDR3 is made up of 14 amino acids. From germline, CDR1 is MNHEY and CDR2 SMNVEV (reference sequence).

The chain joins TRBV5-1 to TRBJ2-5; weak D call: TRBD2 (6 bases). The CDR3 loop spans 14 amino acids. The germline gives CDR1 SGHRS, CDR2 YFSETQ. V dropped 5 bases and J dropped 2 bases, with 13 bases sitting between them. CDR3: CASSGGLTQETQYF. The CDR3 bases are TGCGCCAGCAGTGGGGGACTGACGCAAGAGACCCAGTACTTC.

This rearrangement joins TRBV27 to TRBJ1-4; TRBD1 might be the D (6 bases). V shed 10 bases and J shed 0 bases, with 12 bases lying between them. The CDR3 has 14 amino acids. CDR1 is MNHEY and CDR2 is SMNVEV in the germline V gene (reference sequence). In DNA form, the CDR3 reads TGTGCCATCGAGGACAGCTCAACTAATGAAAAACTGTTTTTT. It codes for CAIEDSSTNEKLFF.

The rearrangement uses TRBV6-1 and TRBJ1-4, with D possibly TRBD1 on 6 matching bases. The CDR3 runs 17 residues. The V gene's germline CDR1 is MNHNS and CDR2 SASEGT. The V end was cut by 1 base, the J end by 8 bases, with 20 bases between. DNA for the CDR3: TGTGCCAGCAGTGAAGGGCAGGGGCTAGCTCTCTTCGAAAAACTGTTTTTT. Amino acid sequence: CASSEGQGLALFEKLFF.

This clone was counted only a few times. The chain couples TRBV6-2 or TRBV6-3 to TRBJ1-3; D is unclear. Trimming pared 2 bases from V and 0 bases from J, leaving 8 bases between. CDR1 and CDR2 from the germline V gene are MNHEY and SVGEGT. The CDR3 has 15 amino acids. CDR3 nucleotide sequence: TGTGCCAGCAGTTACGGGCCGAGCTCTGGAAACACCATATATTTT. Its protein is CASSYGPSSGNTIYF.

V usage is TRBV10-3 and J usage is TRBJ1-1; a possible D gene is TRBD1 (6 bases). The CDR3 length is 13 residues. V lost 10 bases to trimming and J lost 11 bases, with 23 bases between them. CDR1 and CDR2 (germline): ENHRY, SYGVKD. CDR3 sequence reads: CANRDRSDDVAFF. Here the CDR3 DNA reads TGTGCCAACCGCGACAGGTCGGATGATGTGGCTTTCTTT.

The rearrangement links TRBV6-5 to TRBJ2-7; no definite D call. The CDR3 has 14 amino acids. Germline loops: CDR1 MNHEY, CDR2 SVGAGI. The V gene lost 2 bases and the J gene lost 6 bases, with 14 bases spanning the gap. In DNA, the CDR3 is TGTGCCAGCAGTTACGGCCCCAGTCTTCGCGAGCAGTACTTC. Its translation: CASSYGPSLREQYF.

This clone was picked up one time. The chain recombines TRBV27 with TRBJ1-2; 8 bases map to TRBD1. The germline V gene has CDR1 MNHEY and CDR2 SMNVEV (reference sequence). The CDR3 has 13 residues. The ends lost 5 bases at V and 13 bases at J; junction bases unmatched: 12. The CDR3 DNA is TGTGCCAGCAGTCTAAATGGGGCAGGGGGCGTCACCTTC. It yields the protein CASSLNGAGGVTF.

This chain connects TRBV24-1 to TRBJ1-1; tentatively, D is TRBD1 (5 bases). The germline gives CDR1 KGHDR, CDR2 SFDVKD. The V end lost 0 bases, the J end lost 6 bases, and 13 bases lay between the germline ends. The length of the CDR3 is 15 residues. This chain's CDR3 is CATSDLTSGDPEAFF. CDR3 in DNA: TGTGCCACCAGTGATTTGACGTCGGGGGATCCTGAAGCTTTCTTT.

The CDR3 is CASSLEAGAAYEQYF. In DNA form, the CDR3 reads TGTGCCAGCAGTTTAGAAGCGGGAGCCGCCTACGAGCAGTACTTC. The J gene is TRBJ2-7, the V gene TRBV27; 8 positions agree with TRBD2. With V trimmed by 2 bases and J by 2 bases, 5 bases remained unmatched. This CDR3 has 15 amino acids. The germline CDR1 and CDR2 sequences are MNHEY and SMNVEV (reference sequence).

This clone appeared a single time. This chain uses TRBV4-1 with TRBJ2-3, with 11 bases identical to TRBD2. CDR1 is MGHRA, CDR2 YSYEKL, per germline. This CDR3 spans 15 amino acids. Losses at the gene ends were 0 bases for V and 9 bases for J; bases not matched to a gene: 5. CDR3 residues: CASSQEGTSGWTQYF. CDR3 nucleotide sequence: TGCGCCAGCAGCCAAGAGGGGACTAGCGGATGGACGCAGTATTTT.